One and the same sample provided the 13 T cell receptor beta chains below, sequenced in a study of glioma-infiltrating T cells. Amplification of TCR alpha and beta CDR3 regions from RNA used iRepertoire nested multiplex PCR. In TCRdb, the multiplex PCR reads were re-called with MiXCR into one record per CDR3 protein. This sample has approximately 400,000 distinct CDR3 sequences, with less than 50% found just once. The sequenced sample was glioma tissue, nonneoplastic brain tissue, or PBMCs (not recorded which). The receptors here all came from a human donor with low-grade glioma or glioblastoma, undergoing nonglioma brain surgery, or in good health (not recorded which).

This clonotype appeared many times. The genes are TRBV6-1 and TRBJ1-2; D gene unclear. Germline V lookup: CDR1 MNHNS, CDR2 SASEGT. V lost 6 bases, J lost 5 bases, and 13 bases lay in between. The CDR3 is 13 residues long. This CDR3 reads CASSPLGFYGYTF. In DNA form, the CDR3 reads TGTGCCAGCAGCCCCCTGGGGTTTTATGGCTACACCTTC.

The gene calls are TRBV5-4 and TRBJ2-1, with 7 nucleotides matching TRBD2. The CDR3 has 16 amino acids. From germline, CDR1 is SGHNT and CDR2 YYREEE (reference sequence). V trimming: 4 bases; J trimming: 7 bases; junction bases outside the gene matches: 14. CDR3 bases: TGTGCCAGCAGCCCCCTCGCGACGGGAGGCGCGAATGAGCAGTTCTTC. Its protein is CASSPLATGGANEQFF.

V and J are TRBV28 and TRBJ1-5; D remains unclear. The CDR3 spans 13 residues. Trimming shortened V by 7 bases and J by 5 bases, and 12 bases separated the two germline ends. The germline V gene encodes CDR1 MDHEN and CDR2 SYDVKM. CDR3 sequence reads: CASILALYQPQHF. For the CDR3, the DNA is TGTGCCAGCATCTTGGCCCTCTATCAGCCCCAGCATTTT.

The chain links TRBV3-1 to TRBJ2-3, with TRBD1 matching 7 bases. J was trimmed by 5 bases and V by 5 bases; bases with no gene match: 13. Germline values: CDR1 LGHDT, CDR2 YNNKEL (reference sequence). The CDR3 is 16 amino acids. The CDR3 region has the DNA TGTGCCAGCAGCGACAGGGTTATGGCTGCCGGAGATACGCAGTATTTT. This gives the protein CASSDRVMAAGDTQYF.

This clonotype was seen a few times. Its ends do not fully match the called genes, so a read error is possible. J is TRBJ1-1 and V is TRBV4-1; TRBD1 matches at 8 bases. Germline assignment: CDR1 MGHRA and CDR2 YSYEKL. The CDR3 has 13 residues. CDR3 coding DNA: TGCGCCAGCAGCTGGGACAGGCAGGGAGAGAGGGGTTTT. Protein product: CASSWDRQGERGF.

This clonotype has at least ten counts. The chain is built from TRBV15 and TRBJ2-3, with 9 nucleotides matching TRBD1. Germline lookup yields CDR1 LNHNV and CDR2 YYDKDF (reference sequence). V was pared by 1 base and J by 4 bases, with 9 bases of the junction left unmatched. The CDR3 sequence is 17 residues long. CDR3 sequence (DNA): TGTGCCACCAGCAGAGCTGGGGACAGGGCTTATTCAGATACGCAGTATTTT. Protein product: CATSRAGDRAYSDTQYF.

Notes on this clonotype: This may come from a read error, since a much larger clone is one base off. The rearrangement joins TRBV28 to TRBJ2-3; D remains ambiguous. From germline, CDR1 is MDHEN and CDR2 SYDVKM. The CDR3 sequence is 15 residues long. Here the CDR3 reads CASSLFSPSTDTRYF. CDR3 nucleotide sequence: TGTGCCAGCAGTTTATTTTCCCCCAGCACAGATACGCGGTATTTT.

In this sample, this clonotype turned up many times. The chain joins TRBV4-3 to TRBJ2-7; no clear D gene. The germline gives CDR1 LGHNA, CDR2 YSLEER. The CDR3 covers 11 residues. The V gene lost 4 bases and the J gene lost 7 bases, with 8 bases spanning the gap. The chain's CDR3 is CASSLPVEQYF. Written as DNA, the CDR3 is TGCGCCAGCAGCCTCCCTGTGGAGCAGTACTTC.

A few counts support this clonotype. The chain uses TRBV4-1 and TRBJ2-3; D ambiguous. Germline values: CDR1 MGHRA, CDR2 YSYEKL. This CDR3 region has 14 residues. The ends were cut back, 4 bases at V and 5 bases at J, with 13 bases in the middle. CDR3 nucleotides: TGCGCCAGCAGCCCGGGCGCAGCCGAAGATACGCAGTATTTT. Its translation: CASSPGAAEDTQYF.

This clonotype was seen many times. The chain combines TRBV6-1 with TRBJ2-7; TRBD1 matches 11 bases. CDR1 is MNHNS and CDR2 is SASEGT in the germline V gene. Trimming at V came to 5 bases and at J to 5 bases, leaving 5 bases not matched to a gene. CDR3 size: 14 residues. CDR3 in amino acids: CASSRDRGFHEQYF. CDR3 in DNA: TGTGCCAGCAGTCGGGACAGGGGGTTCCACGAGCAGTACTTC.

This clonotype was picked up a small number of times. J is TRBJ2-7 and V is TRBV12-3 or TRBV12-4; D ambiguous. Trimming stripped 3 bases from V and 3 bases from J, with 9 bases between. This CDR3 is 13 amino acids long. The CDR3, as DNA: TGTGCCAGCAGTTTGAGTCCAAACTACGAGCAGTACTTC. Translated, it gives CASSLSPNYEQYF.

V usage is TRBV4-1 and J usage is TRBJ2-1; unclear D gene. Trimming removed 7 bases from V and 6 bases from J, with 13 bases in between. This CDR3 region has 13 residues. Germline V gene data show CDR1 as MGHRA and CDR2 as YSYEKL. The DNA of the CDR3 is TGCGCCAGCACCCATGTAGTCGGCAATGAGCAGTTCTTC. Translated: CASTHVVGNEQFF.

With regard to this clonotype: Just one base apart from a much larger clone, this may be a read error. The chain couples TRBV27 to TRBJ2-1, with 8 bases identical to TRBD1. From germline, CDR1 is MNHEY and CDR2 SMNVEV (reference sequence). CDR3 size: 16 residues. Here the CDR3 DNA reads TGTGCCAGCACTAGGACAGGGCAAACCTCCTACAATGAGCAGTCCTTC. Its protein is CASTRTGQTSYNEQSF.